Listed below are T cell receptor beta chains from one sample, sequenced in a study of blood T cells in healthy people across ages. TCRdb called the 5' RACE reads again in MiXCR, with one record for every CDR3 protein. The data show over 750,000 distinct CDR3 sequences, more than 20% seen once. The data also belong to a second study, concerning T cells of mothers and their children.

Specimen: blood. The receptor set was obtained from a boy aged 10-17 years in good health. The CDR3 runs from the conserved cysteine through the conserved F or W. The D gene is left open where the match is weak. Only part of the rows carry a size: once, few, many, or a class if the clone is expanded.

j_call v_call d_call clone_size cdr3_nt cdr3_aa
TRBJ2-7 TRBV29-1 TRBD2 . TGCAGCGTTTCTACTAGACTAGCGGGAGTTGGCGAGCAGTACTTC CSVSTRLAGVGEQYF
TRBJ2-5 TRBV7-9 . few TGTGCCGGCATAGCAGGGGAGGAGACCCAGTACTTC CAGIAGEETQYF
TRBJ1-1 TRBV6-5 . many TGTGCCAGCAGTTACTCTAGGAACACTGAAGCTTTCTTT CASSYSRNTEAFF
TRBJ2-3 TRBV18 TRBD2 . TGTGCCAGCTCATTCCCAGCGGGACTAGTCACAGATACGCAGTATTTT CASSFPAGLVTDTQYF
TRBJ2-3 TRBV5-1 TRBD1 few TGCGCCAGCAGCTTGGAGGGGACAGGGGGTCCAGATACGCAGTATTTT CASSLEGTGGPDTQYF
TRBJ2-3 TRBV5-1 . . TGCGCCAGCAGCCAAGCCCGACTGACCCGGGGCACAGATACGCAGTATTTT CASSQARLTRGTDTQYF
TRBJ2-5 TRBV9 . . TGTGCCAGCAGCGTAAGACCGGGCCCGGCGGAGACCCAGTACTTC CASSVRPGPAETQYF
TRBJ1-1 TRBV7-2 . . TGTGCCAGCAAACCCCTGGGGGGTGGGGACACTGAAGCTTTCTTT CASKPLGGGDTEAFF
TRBJ2-7 TRBV27 TRBD1 . TGTGCCAGCAGTCCCCAAGGACAGGTCCTCTCCTACGAGCAGTACTTC CASSPQGQVLSYEQYF
TRBJ2-5 TRBV7-2 TRBD1 . TGTGCCAGCCAAAGGGACAGGTACCAAGAGACCCAGTACTTC CASQRDRYQETQYF
TRBJ2-5 TRBV5-1 TRBD2 . TGCGCCAGCAGCTTGGAAGCGGGGGGATCAGGGGAGACCCAGTACTTC CASSLEAGGSGETQYF
TRBJ2-7 TRBV27 . few TGTGCCAGCAGTTTAAGGGGCTCGGACTACGAGCAGTACTTC CASSLRGSDYEQYF
TRBJ2-7 TRBV6-1 TRBD2 . TGTGCCAGCAGACTAGCGGGGACTCCCTACGAGCAGTACTTC CASRLAGTPYEQYF
TRBJ1-2 TRBV6-5 . few TGTGCCAGCGGGATTTGGGCAGACGATGGCTACACCTTC CASGIWADDGYTF
TRBJ1-2 TRBV12-3/TRBV12-4 . few TGTGCCAGCAGTTTGGACAGCGAGTATGGCTACACCTTC CASSLDSEYGYTF
TRBJ2-4 TRBV6-1 TRBD1 . TGTGCCAGCAGCCCCACCCGACAGGGCAAAAACATTCAGTACTTC CASSPTRQGKNIQYF
TRBJ2-1 TRBV20-1 TRBD1 . TGCAGTGCCCCGGGGACAGGGGGGGATGAGCAGTTCTTC CSAPGTGGDEQFF
TRBJ1-1 TRBV10-1 TRBD1 . TGCGCCAGCGGCGACAGGGGGAACACTGAAGCTTTCTTT CASGDRGNTEAFF
TRBJ1-2 TRBV7-2 . . TGTGCCAGCAGCCGGGGCAGGGCGGCTTATGGCTACACCTTC CASSRGRAAYGYTF
TRBJ2-2 TRBV28 . few TGTGCCAGCATGGCGAACACCGGGGAGCTGTTTTTT CASMANTGELFF
TRBJ1-4 TRBV5-1 . few TGCGCCAGCAGCCAGTGGAGGGGCGGGGAAAAACTGTTTTTT CASSQWRGGEKLFF
TRBJ2-1 TRBV12-3/TRBV12-4 . few TGTGCCAGCAGTTTAGGGACCCAGCGCGAGTTCTTC CASSLGTQREFF
TRBJ2-6 TRBV6-5 . many TGTGCCAGCAGTTACTCCATACCATCATCTGGGGCCAACGTCCTGACTTTC CASSYSIPSSGANVLTF
TRBJ2-1 TRBV7-8 . few TGTGCCAGCAGCTACCGGGTTAATAACAATGAGCAGTTCTTC CASSYRVNNNEQFF
TRBJ2-1 TRBV7-9 . few TGTGCCAGCAGCGTTTTAAGGACAGTTTCCTACAATGAGCAGTTCTTC CASSVLRTVSYNEQFF
TRBJ1-6 TRBV9 . . TGTGCCAGCAGCGACATCAGTTCACCCCTCCACTTT CASSDISSPLHF
TRBJ1-2 TRBV6-6 . . TGTGCCAGCAGTTACTCGGGCTCGCGACTTCAGGGTTTGGGCTATGGCTACACCTTC CASSYSGSRLQGLGYGYTF
TRBJ1-4 TRBV7-9 TRBD1 once TGTGCCAGCAGCTCCACCGGGACAGGGCCAGGTGAAAAACTGTTTTTT CASSSTGTGPGEKLFF
TRBJ2-7 TRBV15 . few TGTGCCACCAGCAGGGATCCGGGGAGGCAGACCTTTTTCTACGAGCAGTACTTC CATSRDPGRQTFFYEQYF
TRBJ2-7 TRBV15 TRBD2 . TGTGCCACCAGCAGAGATTTAGGGCTAGCGGGGTACGAGCAGTACTTC CATSRDLGLAGYEQYF
TRBJ2-7 TRBV25-1 . . TGTGCCAGCAGGGACGCGGGGTCCTACGAGCAGTACTTC CASRDAGSYEQYF
TRBJ1-1 TRBV5-1 . many TGCGCCAGCAGAACCAGGGAATTCACTGAAGCTTTCTTT CASRTREFTEAFF
TRBJ1-5 TRBV7-2 . . TGTGCCAGCTCGCCGCCCGGCAATCAGCCCCAGCATTTT CASSPPGNQPQHF
TRBJ2-5 TRBV12-3/TRBV12-4 TRBD2 . TGTGCCAGCAGCCTCCCGGGGGGGCCGGAGACCCAGTACTTC CASSLPGGPETQYF
TRBJ2-5 TRBV2 TRBD2 few TGTGCCAGCAGTGAATTTGCTACCGGGACTAGCGGGATTGAAGAGACCCAGTACTTC CASSEFATGTSGIEETQYF
TRBJ2-3 TRBV20-1 . few TGCAGTGCTAGGGCTAGCGGCACAGATACGCAGTATTTT CSARASGTDTQYF
TRBJ2-7 TRBV28 . . TGTGCCAGCAGTTTATCCCGACCCGGAGGCTATAGCTACGAGCAGTACTTC CASSLSRPGGYSYEQYF
TRBJ2-3 TRBV6-2/TRBV6-3 . few TGTGCCAGCAGAGGACTACCCTCGGATGCGCAGTATTTT CASRGLPSDAQYF
TRBJ2-7 TRBV7-2 TRBD2 . TGTGCCAGCAGCTTTGCACTAGCGGGGCTGGAATTC CASSFALAGLEF
TRBJ2-7 TRBV2 TRBD1 . TGTGCCAGCAGGCAACAGGGGGCCTACGAGCAGTACTTC CASRQQGAYEQYF
TRBJ2-5 TRBV13 . few TGTGCCAGCAGTTCCCATCTGGAGCGAGAGACCCAGTACTTC CASSSHLERETQYF
TRBJ2-3 TRBV4-3 . . TGCGCCAGCAGTCCAACCGCGGGGAGGAGCGATACGCAGTATTTT CASSPTAGRSDTQYF
TRBJ1-4 TRBV12-3/TRBV12-4 . . TGTGCCAGCACCACCTTCGGTCAGGGAAACGAAAAACTGTTTTTT CASTTFGQGNEKLFF
TRBJ2-1 TRBV2 TRBD2 . TGTGCCAGCAGCGCCGCGAGCGGGGGGATCAGTGAGCAGTTCTTC CASSAASGGISEQFF
TRBJ2-3 TRBV9 TRBD2 few TGTGCCAGCAGCCTGACTAGCGGGGTTGAAGATACGCAGTATTTT CASSLTSGVEDTQYF
TRBJ2-1 TRBV7-6 . . TGTGCCAGCAGCGACGCAGGGAGTGGCTCCTACAATGAGCAGTTCTTC CASSDAGSGSYNEQFF
TRBJ2-3 TRBV29-1 . . TGCAGCGTTGCGAGCGTTACTGGCACAGATACGCAGTATTTT CSVASVTGTDTQYF
TRBJ2-7 TRBV2 . . TGTGCCAGCAGTGCGACAGTAAGCTCCTACGAGCAGTACTTC CASSATVSSYEQYF
TRBJ2-7 TRBV2 . few TGTGCCAGCAGTGCGGTGGTCGAGCAGTACTTC CASSAVVEQYF
TRBJ2-2 TRBV27 . . TGTGCCAGCAGCTCCTTGATGGGAGTAAACACCGGGGAGCTGTTTTTT CASSSLMGVNTGELFF
TRBJ2-5 TRBV7-2 . few TGTGCCAGCAGGGTGACGGGGCAAGAGACCCAGTACTTC CASRVTGQETQYF
TRBJ2-5 TRBV10-3 TRBD2 . TGTGCCACTTTAAGCGGGAGCACCGGGGAGACCCAGTACTTC CATLSGSTGETQYF
TRBJ1-4 TRBV10-3 . . TGTGCCATCAGTGCTCGAGGAGAGGATGAAAAACTGTTTTTT CAISARGEDEKLFF
TRBJ2-3 TRBV5-1 TRBD2 few TGCGCCAGCAGCGCTAGCGGGACCCCCCCGGATACGCAGTATTTT CASSASGTPPDTQYF
TRBJ2-4 TRBV28 . . TGTGCCAGCAGATCAGGCCAAAACATTCGGTACTTC CASRSGQNIRYF
TRBJ2-5 TRBV6-5 TRBD2 . TGTGCCAGCAGTTACGGCGGCTGGGGAGGGGAGACCCAGTACTTC CASSYGGWGGETQYF
TRBJ2-3 TRBV28 . many TGTGCCACCCTTACGTCTGGGTCCTTCACAGATACGCAGTATTTT CATLTSGSFTDTQYF
TRBJ2-5 TRBV4-3 . few TGCGCCAGCAGCCAACTAGGGGTCCAAGAGACCCAGTACTTC CASSQLGVQETQYF
TRBJ2-5 TRBV7-3 TRBD2 . TGTGCCAGCAGCCGTAGCGGGATTTTAGAGACCCAGTACTTC CASSRSGILETQYF